This TCR beta chain originates from a study of blood T cells in healthy people across ages. Caucasian, healthy and from Russia, the donors were aged between about 6 and 90. Of note for this clonotype: Its target is unknown.

Alongside a J-beta primer mix, a sample-barcoded 5' primer served in a second PCR lasting roughly 6 to 11 cycles. MiXCR, run by TCRdb on the 5' RACE reads, gives a single entry per CDR3 protein. The data show approximately 800,000 distinct CDR3 sequences, about 36% seen once. General study points: A greater number of naive CD4+ cells and higher diversity distinguished long-lived donors from aged donors.

The CDR3 spans 15 residues. The germline V gene encodes CDR1 SGHTA and CDR2 FQGTGA. Trimming took off 7 bases at V and 2 bases at J, with 16 bases between the two ends. The sequence was obtained from a man aged 18-30 years in good health. Sequenced: blood. V gene TRBV7-3 combines with J gene TRBJ2-3; D may be TRBD1 (5 bases). In nucleotides, the CDR3 is TGTGCCAGCAACCCGGGCCAGGGATCCACAGATACGCAGTATTTT. This gives the protein CASNPGQGSTDTQYF.